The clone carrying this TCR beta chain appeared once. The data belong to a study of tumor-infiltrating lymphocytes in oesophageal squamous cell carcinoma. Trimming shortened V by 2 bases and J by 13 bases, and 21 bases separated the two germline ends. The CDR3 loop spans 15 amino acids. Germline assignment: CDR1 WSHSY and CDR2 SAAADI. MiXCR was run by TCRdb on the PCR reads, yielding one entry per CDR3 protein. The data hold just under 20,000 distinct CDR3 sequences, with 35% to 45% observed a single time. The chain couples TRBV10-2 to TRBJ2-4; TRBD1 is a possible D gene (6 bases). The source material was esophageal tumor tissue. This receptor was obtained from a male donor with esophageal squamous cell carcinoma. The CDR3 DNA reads TGCGCCAGCAGTGAGGAGGGGGTTACCGGGTGGGAGCAGTACTTC. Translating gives CASSEEGVTGWEQYF.